This TCR beta chain was observed in a study of cytomegalovirus exposure and HLA in healthy donors. 13 Jbeta primers and 60 Vbeta primers were used for the PCR. Generated by immunoSEQ multiplex PCR, the TCRdb table keeps only in-frame clones and is missing some. The sample has roughly 110,000 clones, 82% seen once. V trimming: 1 base; J trimming: 6 bases; junction bases outside the gene matches: 12. The CDR3 extends over 17 amino acids. From germline, CDR1 is MGHRA and CDR2 YSYEKL. This receptor was identified in a woman aged 18-29 years in good health and CMV-seronegative. The chain couples TRBV4-1 to TRBJ1-1; 9 positions match TRBD1. Sequenced material: PBMCs. The CDR3 region has the DNA TGCGCCAGCAGCCAAGGGAGGCCGGGACAGGGTGCGGCTGAAGCTTTCTTT. Protein sequence: CASSQGRPGQGAAEAFF.